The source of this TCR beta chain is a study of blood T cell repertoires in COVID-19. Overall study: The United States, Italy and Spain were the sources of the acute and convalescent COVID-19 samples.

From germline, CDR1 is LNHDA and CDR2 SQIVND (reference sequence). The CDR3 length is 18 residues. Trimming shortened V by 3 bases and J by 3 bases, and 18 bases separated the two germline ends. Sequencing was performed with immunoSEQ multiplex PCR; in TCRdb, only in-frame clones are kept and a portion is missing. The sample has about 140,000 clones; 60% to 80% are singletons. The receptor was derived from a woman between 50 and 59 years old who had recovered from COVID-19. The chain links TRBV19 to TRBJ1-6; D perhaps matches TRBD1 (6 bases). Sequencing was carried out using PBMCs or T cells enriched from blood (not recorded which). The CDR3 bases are TGTGCCAGTAGTATGAGAGGACAGAAGAACATCTATAATTCACCCCTCCACTTT. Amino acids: CASSMRGQKNIYNSPLHF.